Following are 32 T cell receptor beta chains from one sample sequenced in a study of OX40 agonist ivuxolimab in advanced cancers. The repertoire was sequenced with immunoSEQ multiplex PCR; TCRdb's copy has only in-frame clones and lacks some. The data contain approximately 13,000 clones, around 73% of them singletons. Here the sequenced sample was CD4+ or CD8+ T cells sorted from blood, taken in a trial of the OX40 agonist ivuxolimab. The receptors shown here come from an adult with an advanced solid tumor such as melanoma, head and neck, liver or kidney cancer.

This chain connects TRBV6-6 to TRBJ2-7; possibly TRBD2 for D (6 bases). Trimming pared 7 bases from V and 7 bases from J, leaving 11 bases between. Germline lookup yields CDR1 MNHNY and CDR2 SVGAGI (reference sequence). This CDR3 contains 11 residues. The CDR3 bases are TGTGCCAGCACCAACGGAGGGGAGCAGTACTTC. Its protein product is CASTNGGEQYF.

The chain has TRBV6-5 and TRBJ1-2; D might be TRBD1 (6 bases). The ends were cut back, 4 bases at V and 4 bases at J, with 13 bases in the middle. This CDR3 region has 14 residues. The germline CDR1 and CDR2 sequences are MNHEY and SVGAGI. The CDR3 sequence: CASSSAGVIYGYTF. The CDR3 coding sequence is TGTGCCAGCAGTTCCGCAGGGGTTATCTATGGCTACACCTTC.

This sequence joins TRBV10-2 and TRBJ2-7, with D possibly matching TRBD2 (5 bases). Trimming cost V 6 bases and J 0 bases, with 12 bases left between them. The CDR3 extends over 14 amino acids. Per the germline V gene, CDR1 is WSHSY and CDR2 is SAAADI. The CDR3 sequence is CASRDFSGSYEQYF. The DNA of the CDR3 is TGCGCCAGCAGGGACTTTTCTGGCTCCTACGAGCAGTACTTC.

V is TRBV7-2 and J is TRBJ2-7; no firm D call. This CDR3 comprises 15 residues. V was clipped by 5 bases and J by 3 bases, with 17 bases between them. CDR1 SGHTA and CDR2 FQGNSA come from the germline V gene. The CDR3 DNA reads as TGTGCCAGCAGCCCCTTCTTCTCCAGACACTACGAGCAGTACTTC. The encoded protein is CASSPFFSRHYEQYF.

The CDR3 reads CASSLGDLNEQFF. In DNA, the CDR3 is TGTGCCAGCAGCTTAGGGGACTTAAATGAGCAGTTCTTC. V gene TRBV11-3 combines with J gene TRBJ2-1; D is perhaps TRBD2 (6 bases). This CDR3 is built from 13 residues. Germline loops: CDR1 SGHNT, CDR2 YENEEA. The V end was cut by 1 base, the J end by 7 bases, with 8 bases between. The entire variable domain, with the rest obtained from reference TRBV11-3 and TRBJ2-1, is as follows: EAGVVQSPRYKIIEKKQPVAFWCNPISGHNTLYWYLQNLGQGPELLIRYENEEAVDDSQLPKDRFSAERLKGVDSTLKIQPAELGDSAVYLCASSLGDLNEQFFGPGTRLTVL.

The chain joins TRBV23-1 to TRBJ2-2, with D perhaps matching TRBD1 (5 bases). TRBV23-1 is noted as an ORF with a role that remains uncertain. CDR3 length equals 12 residues. V was pared by 8 bases and J by 6 bases, with 10 bases between. The CDR3 spells CASFYRSGELFF. The CDR3 DNA is TGCGCCAGCTTCTACAGGTCCGGGGAGCTGTTTTTT.

This clone occurred a few times. The CDR3 region has the DNA TGTGCCAGCAGCCTCAGGGCCTTGAATGAAAAACTGTTTTTT. Translating it yields CASSLRALNEKLFF. The chain couples TRBV28 to TRBJ1-4; tentative D call: TRBD1 (5 bases). Germline CDR1 MDHEN, CDR2 SYDVKM. The V gene lost 6 bases and the J gene lost 5 bases, with 13 bases spanning the gap. The CDR3 runs to 14 residues. Combining the CDR3 with reference TRBV28 and TRBJ1-4 gives the whole variable domain DVKVTQSSRYLVKRTGEKVFLECVQDMDHENMFWYRQDPGLGLRLIYFSYDVKMKEKGDIPEGYSVSREKKERFSLILESASTNQTSMYLCASSLRALNEKLFFGSGTQLSVL.

By share, this clone counts as medium-sized. The rearrangement links TRBV27 to TRBJ2-1; 10 bases fit TRBD1. The CDR3 has 16 amino acids. With V trimmed by 2 bases and J by 7 bases, 8 bases remained unmatched. The germline gives CDR1 MNHEY, CDR2 SMNVEV (reference sequence). In DNA, the CDR3 is TGTGCCAGCAGTTTAGATCCGGGACAGGGGTATAATGAGCAGTTCTTC. This translates into CASSLDPGQGYNEQFF.

This chain uses TRBV27 with TRBJ2-2, with D perhaps matching TRBD1 or TRBD2 (6 bases each). This CDR3 spans 16 amino acids. Trimming took 5 bases from V and 4 from J, leaving 17 bases between them. In germline, CDR1 is MNHEY, CDR2 SMNVEV (reference sequence). The CDR3: CASSKTRGVFTGELFF. DNA for the CDR3: TGTGCCAGCAGTAAAACAAGGGGGGTTTTCACCGGGGAGCTGTTTTTT.

This chain connects TRBV2 to TRBJ1-6; 7 bases agree with TRBD1. The germline V gene encodes CDR1 SNHLY and CDR2 FYNNEI. Trimming at V came to 5 bases and at J to 10 bases, leaving 8 bases not matched to a gene. The CDR3 spans 14 residues. CDR3 protein: CASSYDRAGSPLHF. The CDR3 DNA is TGTGCCAGCAGTTATGACAGGGCAGGATCACCCCTCCACTTT.

In its sample, this clone was seen a few times. The chain is built from TRBV5-5 and TRBJ1-2; D is uncertain. The CDR3 covers 15 residues. The V gene's germline CDR1 is SGHKS and CDR2 YYEKEE (reference sequence). Between the trimmed V and J ends, which lost 0 bases and 2 bases, there was a span of 11 bases. The CDR3 coding sequence is TGTGCCAGCAGCTTGGGCGCGTCAGACAACTATGGCTACACCTTC. It codes for CASSLGASDNYGYTF.

The chain recombines TRBV27 with TRBJ2-7; a possible D gene is TRBD2 (7 bases). The CDR3 runs to 15 residues. Trimming stripped 6 bases from V and 5 bases from J, with 20 bases between. The germline V gene has CDR1 MNHEY and CDR2 SMNVEV (reference sequence). As DNA, the CDR3 is TGTGCCAGCAGCACAGGGACGGCGGGAGCGAACGAGCAGTACTTC. Translated: CASSTGTAGANEQYF.

The chain couples TRBV7-9 to TRBJ2-3, with TRBD1 matching over 8 bases. V gave up 4 bases and J gave up 6 bases; unmatched junction bases: 3. The CDR3 has 13 residues. CDR1 is SEHNR, CDR2 FQNEAQ, per germline (reference sequence). CDR3 sequence: CASSSWTGDTQYF. The CDR3, as DNA: TGTGCCAGCAGCTCGTGGACAGGGGATACGCAGTATTTT.

This clone came up a few times. This chain connects TRBV28 to TRBJ1-1, with no clear D. Trimming cost V 4 bases and J 3 bases, with 9 bases left between them. The CDR3 length is 13 residues. Looked up from germline, CDR1 is MDHEN and CDR2 is SYDVKM. The CDR3 region has the DNA TGTGCCAGCAGTTCGTTGGGGTACACTGAAGCTTTCTTT. Its translation is CASSSLGYTEAFF.

This clone is a singleton in its sample. The chain carries TRBV4-2 and TRBJ2-7; 9 bases match TRBD2. CDR3 length: 15 residues. Germline-derived CDR1 and CDR2 are LGHNA and YNFKEQ. Trimming cost V 4 bases and J 2 bases; bases outside gene matches: 6. The CDR3 protein is CASSPAGGSTYEQYF. The DNA of the CDR3 is TGTGCCAGCAGCCCGGCGGGAGGGTCGACCTACGAGCAGTACTTC.

The CDR3 sequence is CAWSNRDNQPQHF. CDR3 bases: TGTGCCTGGAGTAACAGGGATAATCAGCCCCAGCATTTT. The chain carries TRBV30 and TRBJ1-5, with a weak D call TRBD1 (6 bases). The CDR3 runs to 13 residues. V lost 2 bases, J lost 4 bases, and 9 bases lay in between. Looked up from germline, CDR1 is GTSNPN and CDR2 is SVGIG (reference sequence).

V usage is TRBV13 and J usage is TRBJ2-1, with D perhaps matching TRBD1 (7 bases). Germline V CDR1 and CDR2: PRHDT, FYEKMQ (reference sequence). Trimming removed 5 bases from V and 5 bases from J, with 16 bases in between. This CDR3 is 15 amino acids long. CDR3 residues: CASSPGGTFDNEQFF. As DNA, the CDR3 is TGTGCCAGCAGCCCAGGGGGGACCTTCGACAATGAGCAGTTCTTC. Full variable domain (missing parts from reference TRBV13 and TRBJ2-1): AAGVIQSPRHLIKEKRETATLKCYPIPRHDTVYWYQQGPGQDPQFLISFYEKMQSDKGSIPDRFSAQQFSDYHSELNMSSLELGDSALYFCASSPGGTFDNEQFFGPGTRLTVL.

The count of this clone is one. The gene calls are TRBV25-1 and TRBJ1-1; D ambiguous. This CDR3 has 14 amino acids. V was clipped by 3 bases and J by 2 bases, with 10 bases between them. Germline V gives CDR1 MGHDK, CDR2 SYGVNS. Here the CDR3 reads CASSDGRRNTEAFF. The CDR3 DNA sequence: TGTGCCAGCAGTGACGGTCGTCGAAACACTGAAGCTTTCTTT.

The chain is built from TRBV5-6 and TRBJ2-7, with 14 nucleotides matching TRBD2. The CDR3 extends over 17 amino acids. The V and J ends lost 4 bases and 2 bases, in that order; junction bases with no gene match: 8. Germline CDR1 is SGHDT and CDR2 is YYEEEE. For the CDR3, the DNA is TGTGCCAGCAGCCACGGGACTAGCGGGAGTAGCACCTACGAGCAGTACTTC. This sequence encodes CASSHGTSGSSTYEQYF.

This chain links TRBV14 with TRBJ1-1; D is perhaps TRBD1 (5 bases). V was trimmed by 1 base and J by 5 bases, leaving 8 bases between them. The length of the CDR3 is 13 residues. Germline values: CDR1 SGHDN, CDR2 FVKESK. The CDR3 is CASSQVPGTEAFF. The DNA of the CDR3 is TGTGCCAGCAGCCAAGTTCCAGGGACTGAAGCTTTCTTT.

This chain joins TRBV5-1 and TRBJ2-5; D uncertain. CDR1 is SGHRS and CDR2 is YFSETQ in the germline V gene. The CDR3 consists of 12 residues. The V and J ends lost 4 bases and 0 bases respectively, with 4 bases between them. CDR3 region: CASSQDQETQYF. The CDR3 region has the DNA TGCGCCAGCAGCCAAGACCAAGAGACCCAGTACTTC.

The chain links TRBV2 to TRBJ1-2, with D uncertain. Trimming stripped 6 bases from V and 4 bases from J, with 9 bases between. The CDR3 contains 12 residues. Per germline, CDR1 SNHLY and CDR2 FYNNEI. The DNA for the CDR3 is TGTGCCAGCAGCGAAAGAGGCTATGGCTACACCTTC. It codes for CASSERGYGYTF.

This clone was recorded once. The genes are TRBV21-1 and TRBJ1-1. TRBV21-1 has pseudogene status. The CDR3 is 14 residues long. The CDR3 region is CASSVGQRNTEAFF. CDR3 DNA sequence: TGTGCCAGCAGCGTAGGGCAGAGGAACACTGAAGCTTTCTTT.

The J gene is TRBJ1-5, the V gene TRBV28, with 7 positions matching TRBD1. The CDR3 runs 16 residues. CDR1 is MDHEN, CDR2 SYDVKM, per germline. The ends lost 5 bases at V and 9 bases at J; junction bases unmatched: 16. CDR3 DNA: TGTGCCAGCAGTAGCACCCCGGGACAGAGGGCCTCGCCCCAGCATTTT. Amino acids: CASSSTPGQRASPQHF.

This clone was recorded a few times. The chain links TRBV27 to TRBJ2-2; a weak D match, TRBD2 (6 bases). This CDR3 has 15 amino acids. CDR1 and CDR2 from the germline V gene are MNHEY and SMNVEV (reference sequence). Trimming left V 3 bases short and J 5 bases short, with 13 bases between. Here the CDR3 reads CASSLGPRGTGELFF. The CDR3 coding sequence is TGTGCCAGCAGTTTGGGCCCCCGGGGGACCGGGGAGCTGTTTTTT.

The rearrangement uses TRBV11-1 and TRBJ2-5; possibly TRBD1 for D (5 bases). Trimming pared 1 base from V and 2 bases from J, leaving 8 bases between. Per the germline V gene, CDR1 is SGHAT and CDR2 is FQDESV (reference sequence). This CDR3 spans 14 amino acids. The CDR3 reads CASSLGSGQETQYF. Written as DNA, the CDR3 is TGTGCCAGCAGCTTAGGGTCAGGGCAAGAGACCCAGTACTTC. Combining the CDR3 with reference TRBV11-1 and TRBJ2-5 gives the whole variable domain EAEVAQSPRYKITEKSQAVAFWCDPISGHATLYWYRQILGQGPELLVQFQDESVVDDSQLPKDRFSAERLKGVDSTLKIQPAELGDSAMYLCASSLGSGQETQYFGPGTRLLVL.

The chain uses TRBV6-5 and TRBJ1-4, with a tentative D call TRBD1 (6 bases). Trimming shortened V by 6 bases and J by 6 bases, and 14 bases separated the two germline ends. The CDR3 is made up of 14 amino acids. Germline-derived CDR1 and CDR2 are MNHEY and SVGAGI. The CDR3 bases are TGTGCCAGCAGAACCGGACAGATTTATGAAAAACTGTTTTTT. This translates into CASRTGQIYEKLFF.

The chain employs TRBV5-1 and TRBJ2-1; either TRBD1 or TRBD2 may supply D (5 bases each). This CDR3 is built from 15 residues. V was cut by 2 bases and J by 1 base, with 10 bases left in between. Germline V gives CDR1 SGHRS, CDR2 YFSETQ. CDR3 sequence reads: CASSFGTGSYNEQFF. CDR3 nucleotides: TGCGCCAGCAGCTTTGGGACCGGGTCCTACAATGAGCAGTTCTTC.

This clone was recorded at least ten times. V usage is TRBV7-9 and J usage is TRBJ2-7; 8 positions match TRBD2. Trimming took 5 bases from V and 7 from J; bases not matched to a gene: 16. Per the germline V gene, CDR1 is SEHNR and CDR2 is FQNEAQ (reference sequence). The CDR3 totals 16 residues. The chain's CDR3 is CASSQDSAGGLGEQYF. CDR3 nucleotides: TGTGCCAGCAGCCAAGATTCCGCGGGGGGACTGGGAGAGCAGTACTTC. The full variable domain, rest sourced from reference TRBV7-9 and TRBJ2-7, is DTGVSQNPRHKITKRGQNVTFRCDPISEHNRLYWYRQTLGQGPEFLTYFQNEAQLEKSRLLSDRFSAERPKGSFSTLEIQRTEQGDSAMYLCASSQDSAGGLGEQYFGPGTRLTVT.

The chain joins TRBV14 to TRBJ2-3, with a possible D match to TRBD1 (5 bases). CDR1 is SGHDN and CDR2 is FVKESK in the germline V gene. Trimming shortened V by 0 bases and J by 4 bases, and 14 bases separated the two germline ends. The CDR3 consists of 16 residues. The CDR3 nucleotides are TGTGCCAGCAGCCAAGACGTAGGGGTCCGGGCAGATACGCAGTATTTT. This gives the protein CASSQDVGVRADTQYF.

The chain employs TRBV18 and TRBJ1-1; TRBD1 agrees at 7 bases. Trimming removed 4 bases from V and 3 bases from J; junction bases left unmatched: 5. Per the germline V gene, CDR1 is KGHSH and CDR2 is LQKENI. This CDR3 contains 14 residues. The CDR3 sequence is CASSLQGSYTEAFF. The DNA of the CDR3 is TGTGCCAGCTCACTACAGGGGAGCTACACTGAAGCTTTCTTT.

In regard to this clone: A read error may produce the germline difference seen at one junction end. The J gene is TRBJ1-2, the V gene TRBV2, with D perhaps matching TRBD1 (5 bases). The length of the CDR3 is 8 residues. Germline-derived CDR1 and CDR2 are SNHLY and FYNNEI. The CDR3 reads CLRDGYTF. CDR3 nucleotide sequence: TGCCTCAGGGATGGCTACACCTTC. Based on the CDR3 plus reference TRBV2 and TRBJ1-2, the full variable domain is EPEVTQTPSHQVTQMGQEVILRCVPISNHLYFYWYRQILGQKVEFLVSFYNNEISEKSEIFDDQFSVERPDGSNFTLKIRSTKLEDSAMYFCLRDGYTFGSGTRLTVV.